This TCR beta chain was identified in a study of OX40 agonist ivuxolimab in advanced cancers. Study summary: Clinicians treated patients with ivuxolimab, an agonistic anti-OX40 (CD134) antibody. Study conclusions and caveats: More expanded clones were seen, on average, in CD8+ T cells than in CD4+.

Generated by immunoSEQ multiplex PCR, the TCRdb table keeps only in-frame clones and is missing some. The data hold under 95,000 clones, with about 88% observed a single time. About this clone: Antigen: not known.

The CDR3 runs 13 residues. The V end lost 1 base, the J end lost 5 bases, and 6 bases lay between the germline ends. In germline, CDR1 is SGHNT, CDR2 YENEEA. The sample in question was CD4+ or CD8+ T cells sorted from blood, obtained in a trial of the OX40 agonist ivuxolimab. The V gene is TRBV11-3, the J gene TRBJ2-4; unclear D gene. The sequence derives from an adult with an advanced solid tumor such as melanoma, head and neck, liver or kidney cancer. CDR3 region: CASSLGTENIQYF. The CDR3 nucleotides are TGTGCCAGCAGCTTAGGAACAGAAAACATTCAGTACTTC.